These T cell receptor beta chains were read from a single sample in a study of T-cell memory formation after mild COVID-19. MiXCR, run by TCRdb on the 5' RACE reads, gives a single entry per CDR3 protein. The sample has roughly 150,000 distinct CDR3 sequences, more than 14% seen once; the top ten hold around 14%. The sequencing sample was made of PBMCs or a T cell subset sorted from them (not recorded which). These receptors were obtained from an adult woman who had mild COVID-19 (a few samples of this study predate the infection). Cell type and time point are not known. Both conserved end residues are part of each CDR3. The D gene is left open where the match is weak. Only some rows state a clone size, as once, few, many or a class for expanded clones.

D	J	V	size	CDR3	DNA
NA	TRBJ2-7	TRBV5-1	NA	CASSLDRGGTNYEQYF	TGCGCCAGCAGCTTGGATCGAGGTGGGACAAATTACGAGCAGTACTTC
TRBD1	TRBJ2-5	TRBV5-1	few	CASSPTGILRETQYF	TGCGCCAGCAGCCCGACAGGGATTCTCCGAGAGACCCAGTACTTC
TRBD1	TRBJ1-2	TRBV5-6	once	CASSQPGQGEGYTF	TGTGCCAGCAGCCAGCCGGGACAGGGGGAAGGCTACACCTTC
TRBD1	TRBJ2-1	TRBV6-2/TRBV6-3	few	CASSSGQNNEQFF	TGTGCCAGCAGCTCGGGACAGAACAATGAGCAGTTCTTC
NA	TRBJ1-1	TRBV20-1	NA	CSARGPNTEAFF	TGCAGTGCTAGAGGTCCGAACACTGAAGCTTTCTTT
TRBD2	TRBJ2-7	TRBV6-5	NA	CASRRLAGPYEQYF	TGTGCCAGCAGACGACTAGCGGGGCCCTACGAGCAGTACTTC
NA	TRBJ2-7	TRBV27	NA	CASSFSLTGYEQYF	TGTGCCAGCAGTTTTTCCCTCACAGGCTACGAGCAGTACTTC
NA	TRBJ2-1	TRBV5-1	few	CASSFDYGDNEQFF	TGCGCCAGCAGCTTTGACTACGGCGACAATGAGCAGTTCTTC
NA	TRBJ2-1	TRBV7-2	few	CASSPAEQFF	TGTGCCAGCAGCCCCGCCGAGCAGTTCTTC
NA	TRBJ2-5	TRBV29-1	few	CSVDREIAQETQYF	TGCAGCGTTGATAGGGAAATAGCACAAGAGACCCAGTACTTC
TRBD1	TRBJ2-3	TRBV7-2	many	CASSAIGRQGRTDTQYF	TGTGCCAGCAGCGCAATAGGTCGACAGGGTAGGACAGATACGCAGTATTTT
TRBD2	TRBJ2-5	TRBV6-5	many	CASSQGLAGAEGTQYF	TGTGCCAGCAGTCAGGGACTAGCGGGAGCTGAGGGGACCCAGTACTTC
NA	TRBJ2-3	TRBV12-3/TRBV12-4	NA	CASSLSEGDTQYF	TGTGCCAGCAGTTTATCGGAGGGAGATACGCAGTATTTT
NA	TRBJ2-7	TRBV4-2	few	CASSQGGTQTATYEQYF	TGTGCCAGCAGCCAAGGCGGGACTCAGACGGCGACCTACGAGCAGTACTTC
TRBD2	TRBJ2-3	TRBV5-1	NA	CASSLAGTLRVDTQYF	TGCGCCAGCAGTCTAGCGGGAACTCTTCGGGTAGATACGCAGTATTTT
NA	TRBJ2-6	TRBV20-1	few	CSARDLGDIVSSGANVLTF	TGCAGTGCTAGAGATCTTGGGGACATTGTGAGCTCTGGGGCCAACGTCCTGACTTTC
NA	TRBJ1-1	TRBV3-1	few	CASSQSLRGTEAFF	TGTGCCAGCAGCCAAAGCTTAAGGGGCACTGAAGCTTTCTTT
NA	TRBJ1-4	TRBV4-1	NA	CASSQVTGANEKLFF	TGCGCCAGCAGCCAAGTGACAGGAGCTAATGAAAAACTGTTTTTT
TRBD2	TRBJ2-1	TRBV5-1	few	CASSATSGTYNEQFF	TGCGCCAGCAGCGCGACTAGCGGGACCTACAATGAGCAGTTCTTC
TRBD1	TRBJ2-7	TRBV5-5	NA	CASSLVLGQGAVPYEQYF	TGTGCCAGCAGCTTGGTCCTCGGACAGGGGGCAGTTCCCTACGAGCAGTACTTC
TRBD1	TRBJ2-1	TRBV6-6	few	CASSYPGTGIVEQFF	TGTGCCAGCAGTTACCCCGGGACAGGGATTGTCGAGCAGTTCTTC
NA	TRBJ2-1	TRBV7-3	NA	CASSLKVGEQFF	TGTGCCAGCAGCTTAAAAGTAGGTGAGCAGTTCTTC
NA	TRBJ1-1	TRBV25-1	few	CASSERGNTEAFF	TGTGCCAGCAGTGAACGGGGGAACACTGAAGCTTTCTTT
NA	TRBJ2-1	TRBV14	NA	CASSHGWTEQFF	TGTGCCAGCAGCCATGGATGGACAGAGCAGTTCTTC
TRBD2	TRBJ2-2	TRBV15	few	CATSRRARLAGGTGELFF	TGTGCCACCAGCAGAAGGGCTCGACTAGCGGGAGGCACCGGGGAGCTGTTTTTT
NA	TRBJ2-2	TRBV14	few	CASSQGYTGELFF	TGTGCCAGCAGCCAAGGTTACACCGGGGAGCTGTTTTTT
TRBD1	TRBJ2-5	TRBV24-1	few	CATSPAPGQGGETQYF	TGTGCCACCAGCCCAGCCCCGGGACAGGGTGGGGAGACCCAGTACTTC
NA	TRBJ2-1	TRBV5-1	few	CASSRSRGGTYNEQFF	TGCGCCAGCAGCCGATCCCGTGGCGGCACCTACAATGAGCAGTTCTTC
TRBD1	TRBJ2-1	TRBV18	NA	CASSPSGQGFDEQFF	TGTGCCAGCTCACCCTCGGGACAGGGTTTCGATGAGCAGTTCTTC
NA	TRBJ1-1	TRBV30	NA	CAWRQVEAEAFF	TGTGCCTGGAGACAGGTCGAGGCTGAAGCTTTCTTT
NA	TRBJ1-1	TRBV7-9	NA	CASSPQSGGGTEAFF	TGTGCCAGCAGCCCCCAGTCCGGGGGGGGAACTGAAGCTTTCTTT
NA	TRBJ2-7	TRBV2	few	CASSGSQGYEQYF	TGTGCCAGCAGTGGGTCACAGGGCTACGAGCAGTACTTC
NA	TRBJ2-5	TRBV5-8	NA	CASSLGTVLQETQYF	TGTGCCAGCAGCTTAGGTACCGTCCTCCAAGAGACCCAGTACTTC
TRBD2	TRBJ2-3	TRBV27	many	CASSTTLRKSGTSGRPSTDTQYF	TGTGCCAGCAGTACTACCCTGCGGAAATCCGGGACTAGCGGGAGGCCGAGCACAGATACGCAGTATTTT
NA	TRBJ2-7	TRBV18	few	CASSPERHKLVYEQYF	TGTGCCAGCTCACCAGAAAGGCACAAGCTAGTATACGAGCAGTACTTC
NA	TRBJ1-2	TRBV20-1	few	CSARDLGYGYTF	TGCAGTGCTAGAGATTTGGGCTATGGCTACACCTTC
NA	TRBJ2-7	TRBV2	NA	CASRERLQGTYEQYF	TGTGCCAGCAGGGAAAGGCTTCAGGGGACCTACGAGCAGTACTTC
NA	TRBJ1-4	TRBV7-9	NA	CASSFGRDEKLFF	TGTGCCAGCAGCTTCGGGCGCGATGAAAAACTGTTTTTT
NA	TRBJ1-2	TRBV20-1	NA	CSASVTGYGYTF	TGCAGTGCTAGCGTGACAGGCTATGGCTACACCTTC
NA	TRBJ1-2	TRBV12-3/TRBV12-4	NA	CASSSGLGYTF	TGTGCCAGCAGTTCGGGACTTGGCTACACCTTC
NA	TRBJ2-1	TRBV5-1	NA	CASSLVSQNNEQFF	TGCGCCAGCAGCTTGGTCTCCCAGAACAATGAGCAGTTCTTC
TRBD1	TRBJ2-3	TRBV4-1	NA	CASSQDGWDRGLTDTQYF	TGCGCCAGCAGCCAAGATGGGTGGGACAGGGGGCTAACAGATACGCAGTATTTT
NA	TRBJ2-7	TRBV12-3/TRBV12-4	NA	CASSLAGVSYEQYF	TGTGCCAGCAGTTTAGCGGGGGTGAGCTACGAGCAGTACTTC
TRBD2	TRBJ2-5	TRBV6-5	NA	CASSSTSLLETQYF	TGTGCCAGCAGTTCGACTAGCCTGTTGGAGACCCAGTACTTC
TRBD1	TRBJ1-1	TRBV5-6	NA	CASSPGQGFMNTEAFF	TGTGCCAGCAGCCCCGGACAGGGATTCATGAACACTGAAGCTTTCTTT
NA	TRBJ2-1	TRBV3-1	few	CASSQGMNEQFF	TGTGCCAGCAGCCAAGGCATGAATGAGCAGTTCTTC
TRBD2	TRBJ2-1	TRBV11-2	NA	CASSLASGLYNEQFF	TGTGCCAGCAGCTTAGCTAGCGGGCTATACAATGAGCAGTTCTTC
NA	TRBJ2-7	TRBV18	NA	CASSRENFEQYF	TGTGCCAGCTCACGCGAAAATTTTGAGCAGTACTTC
NA	TRBJ2-1	TRBV12-3/TRBV12-4	few	CASSLGGREQINMNEQFF	TGTGCCAGCAGTTTAGGCGGCCGAGAGCAAATCAACATGAATGAGCAGTTCTTC
NA	TRBJ2-2	TRBV5-1	few	CASSFGRVVTGELFF	TGCGCCAGCAGCTTTGGCAGGGTCGTTACCGGGGAGCTGTTTTTT
NA	TRBJ1-2	TRBV12-3/TRBV12-4	NA	CASSRDKLYGYTF	TGTGCCAGCAGCAGAGACAAGTTATATGGCTACACCTTC
NA	TRBJ2-7	TRBV7-8	medium-sized	CASSFRHEGTYEQYF	TGTGCCAGCAGCTTTCGGCATGAGGGTACCTACGAGCAGTACTTC
TRBD1	TRBJ1-6	TRBV9	NA	CASSGTGDAYNSPLHF	TGTGCCAGCAGCGGGACAGGGGACGCGTATAATTCACCCCTCCACTTT
TRBD1	TRBJ2-5	TRBV7-8	few	CASSPGQGFQETQYF	TGTGCCAGCAGCCCGGGACAGGGGTTTCAAGAGACCCAGTACTTC
TRBD1	TRBJ2-2	TRBV20-1	NA	CSASQTGSGWELFF	TGCAGTGCTAGTCAGACAGGGTCGGGCTGGGAGCTGTTTTTT